This TCR beta chain is drawn from a study of cytomegalovirus exposure and HLA in healthy donors. This clone was seen only a few times. The V gene's germline CDR1 is SGHAT and CDR2 FQNNGV. The CDR3 spans 14 residues. With 5 bases removed from V and 3 bases from J, the gap between germline ends came to 13 bases. The PCR made use of 60 Vbeta and 13 Jbeta primers. The method was immunoSEQ multiplex PCR; TCRdb's version includes in-frame clones alone and lacks a portion of them. Of around 200,000 clones in the sample, 75% to 90% are singletons; the top ten hold about 2.6%. Sequencing used PBMCs. The TCR originated in a woman aged 40 to 49 in good health and CMV-seronegative. This sequence joins TRBV11-2 and TRBJ1-2; TRBD1 might be the D (5 bases). The CDR3 region has the DNA TGTGCCAGCAGCCTAGGATGGGGGGACTATGGCTACACCTTC. Translation gives CASSLGWGDYGYTF.